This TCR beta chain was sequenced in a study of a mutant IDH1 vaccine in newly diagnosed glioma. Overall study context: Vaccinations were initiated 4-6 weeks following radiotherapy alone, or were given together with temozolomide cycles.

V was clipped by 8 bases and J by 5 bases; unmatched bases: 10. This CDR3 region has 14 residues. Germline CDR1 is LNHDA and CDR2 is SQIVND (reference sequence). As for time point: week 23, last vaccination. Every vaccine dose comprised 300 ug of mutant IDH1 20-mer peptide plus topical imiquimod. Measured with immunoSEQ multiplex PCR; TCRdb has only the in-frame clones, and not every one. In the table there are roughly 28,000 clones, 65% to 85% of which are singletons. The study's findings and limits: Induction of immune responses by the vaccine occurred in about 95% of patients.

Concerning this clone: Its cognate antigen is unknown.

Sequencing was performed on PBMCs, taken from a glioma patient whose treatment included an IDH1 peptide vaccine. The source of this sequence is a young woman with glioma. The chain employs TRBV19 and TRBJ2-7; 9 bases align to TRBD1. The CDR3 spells CASRPGTGFHEQYF. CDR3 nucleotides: TGTGCCAGTCGCCCCGGGACAGGGTTCCACGAGCAGTACTTC.